This T cell receptor (beta chain) was sequenced for a study of siplizumab effects on memory and regulatory T cells. This clone was counted a single time. Its antigen is undetermined. Between the trimmed V and J ends, which lost 1 base and 3 bases, there was a span of 11 bases. Germline V gene data show CDR1 as SGHRS and CDR2 as YFSETQ. This CDR3 is 15 amino acids long. Study-level points and caveats: Only a minor fraction of alloreactive clones mapped to unstimulated subsets. Naive T cells looked more diverse than memory cells and looked like major alloresponse contributors.

Method: immunoSEQ multiplex PCR; TCRdb's copy keeps in-frame clones and lacks some. The sample consists of roughly 80,000 clones, roughly 89% of them appearing once. Sequences were obtained from Tregs sorted from blood. This TCR came from a human donor in good health. The chain carries TRBV5-1 and TRBJ2-1; D may be TRBD2 (6 bases). The CDR3 nucleotides read TGCGCCAGCAGCTTGACGGGGGACTTCTACAATGAGCAGTTCTTC. Its protein is CASSLTGDFYNEQFF. The full variable domain, in which reference TRBV5-1 and TRBJ2-1 provide the parts outside the CDR3, is KAGVTQTPRYLIKTRGQQVTLSCSPISGHRSVSWYQQTPGQGLQFLFEYFSETQRNKGNFPGRFSGRQFSNSRSEMNVSTLELGDSALYLCASSLTGDFYNEQFFGPGTRLTVL.